Listed below are T cell receptor beta chains from one sample, sequenced in a study of post-analysis software for immune sequencing data. From the PCR reads, TCRdb called clonotypes with MiXCR, one entry per CDR3 protein. This sample has under 200,000 distinct CDR3 sequences, with roughly 28% found just once. Material: blood. The receptor set was obtained from a girl younger than 18 with multiple sclerosis. CDR3s include the opening cysteine and the closing phenylalanine or tryptophan. The D gene is left open where the match is weak. The listing skips clone size in some rows; elsewhere it reads once, few, many or a size class.

V,J,size,D,DNA,CDR3
TRBV4-2,TRBJ2-7,few,NA,TGTGCCAGCAGCCAAGATCTGGCAGGCTCCTTTCCAGCCTACGAGCAGTACTTC,CASSQDLAGSFPAYEQYF
TRBV29-1,TRBJ2-2,NA,NA,TGCAGCGTTCGCGGGGACATTAACACCGGGGAGCTGTTTTTT,CSVRGDINTGELFF
TRBV29-1,TRBJ2-7,NA,NA,TGCAGCGTGCGACATGCGAGCTCCTACGAGCAGTACTTC,CSVRHASSYEQYF
TRBV10-3,TRBJ2-3,few,NA,TGTGCCATCAACCTAGCGAGAGGAAGCCCAGATACGCAGTATTTT,CAINLARGSPDTQYF
TRBV5-1,TRBJ1-1,NA,TRBD1,TGCGCCAGCAGCTTGGCCGGGACAGGGAGCACTGAAGCTTTCTTT,CASSLAGTGSTEAFF
TRBV7-9,TRBJ2-1,many,NA,TGTGCCAGCAGCCCCTCCAATACGGTCTCCTACAATGAGCAGTTCTTC,CASSPSNTVSYNEQFF
TRBV7-9,TRBJ1-5,NA,NA,TGTGCCAGCAGCTTAGGGCCAGGGGTAGGTCAGCCCCAGCATTTT,CASSLGPGVGQPQHF
TRBV12-3/TRBV12-4,TRBJ1-2,NA,NA,TGTGCCAGCAGTCACAGACGGAGTTCTAACTATGGCTACACCTTC,CASSHRRSSNYGYTF
TRBV6-6,TRBJ1-2,NA,NA,TGTGCCAGCAGTCGAATGATAAGCTATGGCTACACCTTC,CASSRMISYGYTF
TRBV20-1,TRBJ2-1,many,TRBD2,TGCAGTGCTAGAGATTGGGGATCGATTAGCGGGAGCGGGTTTAAGAATGAGCAGTTCTTC,CSARDWGSISGSGFKNEQFF
TRBV5-1,TRBJ2-5,NA,NA,TGCGCCAGCGGCTTGGGCGTGGGGACCCAGTACTTC,CASGLGVGTQYF
TRBV7-9,TRBJ1-1,NA,TRBD1,TGTGCCAGCAGCACACAGGGGAGGACTGAAGCTTTCTTT,CASSTQGRTEAFF
TRBV12-5,TRBJ1-5,many,NA,TGTGCTAGTGGTTTGAGACGGTCAGGGAGCGATCAGCCCCAGCATTTT,CASGLRRSGSDQPQHF
TRBV2,TRBJ2-5,NA,NA,TGTGCCAGCAGTACAGGGAAAGAGACCCAGTACTTC,CASSTGKETQYF
TRBV19,TRBJ2-1,NA,NA,TGTGCCAGTAGTATAACCTTCACCACCTACAATGAGCAGTTCTTC,CASSITFTTYNEQFF
TRBV12-5,TRBJ2-1,many,TRBD1,TGTGCTAGTGGTGACCGACAGGGCTATTACAATGAGCAGTTCTTC,CASGDRQGYYNEQFF
TRBV5-1,TRBJ1-1,many,NA,TGCGCCAGCAGCTTGGTCGCAGGGAACACTGAAGCTTTCTTT,CASSLVAGNTEAFF
TRBV7-8,TRBJ2-1,NA,TRBD2,TGTGCCAGCAGCCCCAGGGGGGTAGCGGGAGGTATGTCCTACAATGAGCAGTTCTTC,CASSPRGVAGGMSYNEQFF
TRBV20-1,TRBJ2-1,NA,NA,TGCAGTGCTAGGCGAGCCCCCTCCTACAATGAGCAGTTCTTC,CSARRAPSYNEQFF
TRBV29-1,TRBJ1-5,many,NA,TGCAGCGTTGGGGCTAACAATCAGCCCCAGCATTTT,CSVGANNQPQHF
TRBV19,TRBJ2-1,NA,NA,TGTGCCAGTAGTACCCTACCCCGGGTCTCGAATGAGCAGTTCTTC,CASSTLPRVSNEQFF
TRBV20-1,TRBJ2-5,many,TRBD1,TGCAGTGCTCCCGGGACAGGGGGCAGACAGACCCAGTACTTC,CSAPGTGGRQTQYF
TRBV6-5,TRBJ1-1,NA,NA,TGTGCCAGCACCCAGACAGGTTTGGCTTTCTTT,CASTQTGLAFF
TRBV12-3/TRBV12-4,TRBJ2-3,NA,NA,TGTGCCAGCAGTTTAGTGGGCAGGGGAGCAGATACGCAGTATTTT,CASSLVGRGADTQYF
TRBV28,TRBJ1-2,many,NA,TGTGCCAGCAGTTCCAGGGTGGAGGGCTACACCTTC,CASSSRVEGYTF
TRBV20-1,TRBJ2-2,NA,TRBD2,TGCAGTGCTAGAGAATCGGCTAGCGGCGGGGAGCTGTTTTTT,CSARESASGGELFF
TRBV14,TRBJ2-4,many,NA,TGTGCCAGCAGCCAAGGGGGCGTCGGCAAAAACATTCAGTACTTC,CASSQGGVGKNIQYF
TRBV12-3/TRBV12-4,TRBJ2-1,few,TRBD2,TGTGCCAGCAGGGCTAGCGGGGGAAATGAGCAGTTCTTC,CASRASGGNEQFF
TRBV5-1,TRBJ1-2,NA,TRBD1,TGCGCCAGCAGCTTGACAGGGGCGGGCTATGGCTACACCTTC,CASSLTGAGYGYTF
TRBV29-1,TRBJ2-1,many,TRBD2,TGCAGCCTCAGGGGGGCGGGAGGGATCGAGGGTGAGCAGTTCTTC,CSLRGAGGIEGEQFF